These 20 T cell receptor beta chains were sequenced from one sample in a study of T cell clones after liver transplantation. Measured with immunoSEQ multiplex PCR; TCRdb has only the in-frame clones, and not every one. Altogether some 70,000 clones are present, about 80% being singletons, with the ten largest covering about 0.6%. The sample in question was CD4+ T cells from blood, obtained before liver transplant. The receptors shown here come from a human donor who received a liver transplant.

Only one count was recorded for this clone. The genes are TRBV7-2 and TRBJ2-3; D is possibly TRBD2 (6 bases). V lost 5 bases to trimming and J lost 0 bases, with 15 bases between them. Germline V gives CDR1 SGHTA, CDR2 FQGNSA. The CDR3 runs 16 residues. The CDR3 region is CASSLRGRTSTDTQYF. The CDR3 nucleotides read TGTGCCAGCAGCCTGAGAGGGAGGACTAGCACAGATACGCAGTATTTT.

The chain combines TRBV5-1 with TRBJ2-1; 8 bases match TRBD1. The V gene's germline CDR1 is SGHRS and CDR2 YFSETQ. This CDR3 region has 14 residues. J lost 6 bases, V lost 3 bases, and 5 bases had no gene match. The CDR3 loop reads CASSWGTGGNEQFF. Here the CDR3 DNA reads TGCGCCAGCAGCTGGGGGACAGGTGGCAATGAGCAGTTCTTC.

The V call is TRBV7-8, the J call TRBJ2-5; 10 positions agree with TRBD2. The germline V gene has CDR1 SGHVS and CDR2 FQNEAQ. The J segment lost 3 bases and the V segment lost 4 bases, leaving 8 bases of the junction unmatched. There are 16 residues in the CDR3. CDR3 protein: CASSSGGGLAKETQYF. The CDR3, as DNA: TGTGCCAGCAGCTCCGGTGGGGGACTAGCGAAAGAGACCCAGTACTTC.

This clone was seen only once. The chain has TRBV28 and TRBJ1-2; D possibly corresponds to TRBD1 (5 bases). The CDR3 has 14 residues. V was cut by 2 bases and J by 8 bases, with 15 bases left in between. CDR1 MDHEN and CDR2 SYDVKM come from the germline V gene. For the CDR3, the DNA is TGTGCCAGCAGTTTAAGTGCGGGGGTCAAAGGCTACACCTTC. The encoded protein is CASSLSAGVKGYTF.

This clone was seen a single time. This chain links TRBV7-8 with TRBJ2-2; D unclear. In germline, CDR1 is SGHVS, CDR2 FQNEAQ. The CDR3 is made up of 12 amino acids. The V end was cut by 8 bases, the J end by 6 bases, with 10 bases between. The CDR3 loop is CASAMGAGELFF. Here the CDR3 DNA reads TGTGCCAGCGCTATGGGCGCCGGGGAGCTGTTTTTT.

The CDR3 reads CATSRDPRGANEKLFF. Written as DNA, the CDR3 is TGTGCCACCAGCAGAGATCCCAGGGGTGCTAATGAAAAACTGTTTTTT. The chain has TRBV15 and TRBJ1-4; D perhaps matches TRBD1 (6 bases). Trimming took off 0 bases at V and 3 bases at J, with 11 bases between the two ends. This CDR3 is 16 amino acids long. Germline V CDR1 and CDR2: LNHNV, YYDKDF (reference sequence).

The chain carries TRBV4-3 and TRBJ2-1, with D maybe TRBD1 (5 bases). CDR1 is LGHNA, CDR2 YSLEER, per germline. The CDR3 length is 17 residues. Between the trimmed V and J ends, which lost 0 bases and 4 bases, there was a span of 16 bases. The CDR3: CASSQDQGAAGYNEQFF. Written as DNA, the CDR3 is TGCGCCAGCAGCCAAGATCAAGGGGCAGCTGGGTACAATGAGCAGTTCTTC.

CDR3 nucleotides: TGCGCCAGCAGCTTAGGTCCGAATTACAATGAGCAGTTCTTC. It encodes CASSLGPNYNEQFF. The chain carries TRBV5-1 and TRBJ2-1; D is unresolved. Germline lookup yields CDR1 SGHRS and CDR2 YFSETQ. V lost 2 bases, J lost 4 bases, and 10 bases lay in between. This CDR3 contains 14 residues.

The V and J genes are TRBV20-1 and TRBJ1-2, with D maybe TRBD1 (5 bases). Germline values: CDR1 DFQATT, CDR2 SNEGSKA (reference sequence). Trimming removed 7 bases from V and 5 bases from J, with 11 bases in between. The CDR3 totals 11 residues. CDR3 amino acids: CSVGDPYGYTF. The CDR3 DNA reads TGCAGTGTGGGGGATCCATATGGCTACACCTTC.

The chain couples TRBV5-5 to TRBJ2-5; 10 bases agree with TRBD2. V dropped 0 bases and J dropped 4; count of bases not matched to a gene: 3. The germline gives CDR1 SGHKS, CDR2 YYEKEE (reference sequence). The length of the CDR3 is 15 residues. The CDR3 DNA sequence: TGTGCCAGCAGCTTGGGACTAGCGGGTCCAGAGACCCAGTACTTC. It codes for CASSLGLAGPETQYF.

CDR3 nucleotides: TGTGCCAGCAGCCCCACAGGGTCACGCACAGATACGCAGTATTTT. Its protein product is CASSPTGSRTDTQYF. V gene TRBV11-2 combines with J gene TRBJ2-3; maybe TRBD1 (6 bases). Germline lookup yields CDR1 SGHAT and CDR2 FQNNGV. Trimming stripped 5 bases from V and 1 base from J, with 13 bases between. This CDR3 region has 15 residues.

The genes are TRBV19 and TRBJ1-4; a weak D match, TRBD1 (5 bases). The CDR3 totals 16 residues. The V gene lost 6 bases and the J gene lost 1 base, with 15 bases spanning the gap. Germline CDR1 is LNHDA and CDR2 is SQIVND (reference sequence). The CDR3 DNA follows: TGTGCCAGTAGCAACCTCGGGGCAGTAACTAATGAAAAACTGTTTTTT. It translates to CASSNLGAVTNEKLFF.

CDR3 nucleotide sequence: TGCGCCAGCAGCCCCCGGGACGGCTATGAAGCTTTCTTT. Protein: CASSPRDGYEAFF. V gene TRBV5-1 combines with J gene TRBJ1-1, with D tentatively TRBD1 (5 bases). V lost 4 bases and J lost 7, with 14 bases in between. Germline V gene sequence: CDR1 SGHRS, CDR2 YFSETQ. This CDR3 is built from 13 residues.

The chain links TRBV7-9 to TRBJ1-1; TRBD1 is a possible D gene (5 bases). V dropped 3 bases and J dropped 4 bases, with 15 bases sitting between them. Germline loops: CDR1 SEHNR, CDR2 FQNEAQ (reference sequence). This CDR3 comprises 15 residues. The CDR3 sequence: CASSFGGIESTEAFF. Here the CDR3 DNA reads TGTGCCAGCAGCTTCGGGGGGATTGAGAGCACTGAAGCTTTCTTT.

The rearrangement links TRBV10-2 to TRBJ2-1, with TRBD1 identical over 9 bases. From germline, CDR1 is WSHSY and CDR2 SAAADI. The CDR3 is 14 residues long. The J segment lost 4 bases and the V segment lost 4 bases, leaving 2 bases of the junction unmatched. The CDR3 DNA reads as TGCGCCAGCAGTGGACAGGGGGGATACAATGAGCAGTTCTTC. Amino acids: CASSGQGGYNEQFF.

The rearrangement links TRBV5-6 to TRBJ2-7; D perhaps matches TRBD2 (5 bases). This CDR3 has 14 residues. Per the germline V gene, CDR1 is SGHDT and CDR2 is YYEEEE. The V and J ends lost 4 bases and 2 bases respectively, with 13 bases between them. The CDR3 here is CASSRTEVPYEQYF. The CDR3 DNA reads as TGTGCCAGCAGCCGGACTGAGGTCCCCTACGAGCAGTACTTC.

The rearrangement joins TRBV7-2 to TRBJ2-1; D is unclear. Looked up from germline, CDR1 is SGHTA and CDR2 is FQGNSA. The CDR3 has 12 amino acids. Trimming cost V 4 bases and J 6 bases, with 7 bases left between them. The chain's CDR3 is CASSSWGNEQFF. The CDR3, as DNA: TGTGCCAGCAGCTCCTGGGGCAATGAGCAGTTCTTC.

This rearrangement joins TRBV9 to TRBJ2-7; a possible D gene is TRBD2 (5 bases). V lost 0 bases and J 3 bases, leaving 13 bases between the germline ends. CDR1 and CDR2 from the germline V gene are SGDLS and YYNGEE. This CDR3 spans 15 amino acids. The CDR3 nucleotides read TGTGCCAGCAGCGTAGATTACAGTGGGAGCTACGAGCAGTACTTC. Protein product: CASSVDYSGSYEQYF.

The genes are TRBV20-1 and TRBJ2-1; D uncertain. Germline lookup yields CDR1 DFQATT and CDR2 SNEGSKA (reference sequence). Trimming left V 0 bases short and J 11 bases short, with 5 bases between. The CDR3 contains 10 residues. The CDR3 coding sequence is TGCAGTGCTAGAGACCTGAAGCAGTTCTTC. Translated, it gives CSARDLKQFF.

The chain is built from TRBV5-1 and TRBJ1-5; D is unresolved. Trimming shortened V by 3 bases and J by 4 bases, and 17 bases separated the two germline ends. The germline V gene has CDR1 SGHRS and CDR2 YFSETQ. CDR3 length: 16 amino acids. The CDR3 spells CASSSIPGFPNQPQHF. DNA of the CDR3: TGCGCCAGCAGCTCCATTCCGGGTTTTCCAAATCAGCCCCAGCATTTT.